These T cell receptor beta chains were read from a single sample in a study of blood T cell repertoires in COVID-19. Clones were read by immunoSEQ multiplex PCR, and TCRdb kept only the in-frame ones, dropping some. The table shows about 180,000 clones, with roughly 87% occurring only once. The sequencing sample was made of peripheral blood. The source of these receptors is a woman aged 70-85 years with acute or convalescent COVID-19. CDR3s include the opening cysteine and the closing phenylalanine or tryptophan. A D gene is named only where the DNA matches it firmly. Expanded clones get a size class; other rows say once, few or many, or leave the size out.

>TRBV20-1|.|TRBJ1-1|.
TGCAGTGCTAGTCTAGGGGGAAGTACTGAAGCTTTCTTT
CSASLGGSTEAFF
>TRBV11-2|TRBD1|TRBJ1-3|.
TGTGCCAGCAGCTTCCTGACAGGGGCTGGAAACACCATATATTTT
CASSFLTGAGNTIYF
>TRBV2|TRBD1|TRBJ1-1|.
TGTGCCAGCAGTTCTGACAGGGGCAACACTGAAGCTTTCTTT
CASSSDRGNTEAFF
>TRBV10-1|TRBD1|TRBJ1-4|few
TGCGCCAGCAGCGATTCCGGGACAGGTGAAAAACTGTTTTTT
CASSDSGTGEKLFF
>TRBV15|.|TRBJ1-1|.
TGTGCCACCAGCACAGGAGGGATCGCCACTGAAGCTTTCTTT
CATSTGGIATEAFF
>TRBV10-3|TRBD1|TRBJ1-2|.
TGTGCCATCAGGTCCTCCGGGACAGGGGTCGGCTACACCTTC
CAIRSSGTGVGYTF
>TRBV5-1|TRBD1|TRBJ2-7|.
TGCGCCAGCAGCTCGGGACAGACCTCCTACGAGCAGTACTTC
CASSSGQTSYEQYF
>TRBV18|.|TRBJ1-2|.
TGTGCCAGCTCACCAGGGCCCGACGTTAACTATGGCTACACCTTC
CASSPGPDVNYGYTF
>TRBV28|TRBD1|TRBJ2-5|.
TGTGCCAGCAGTTTACATCTCGACAGGGTCCAAGAGACCCAGTACTTC
CASSLHLDRVQETQYF
>TRBV4-1|.|TRBJ2-3|few
TGCGCCAGCAGCCAAGATTTGCGAAAAACAGATACGCAGTATTTT
CASSQDLRKTDTQYF
>TRBV23-1|TRBD1|TRBJ2-7|once
TGCGCCAGCAGTCGGGTTGGGTCGGGGACAGTAAAAAAGGGGCCCTACGAGCAGTACTTC
CASSRVGSGTVKKGPYEQYF
>TRBV27|.|TRBJ1-3|few
TGTGCCAGCAGTTTTGTCCCCAAAAATGGAAACACCATATATTTT
CASSFVPKNGNTIYF
>TRBV28|.|TRBJ2-3|.
TGTGCCAGCAGTTTGAGCGCCCCAAGCACAGATACGCAGTATTTT
CASSLSAPSTDTQYF
>TRBV5-6|TRBD1|TRBJ2-1|.
TGTGCCAGCAGCTTGGCCATGGGACAGGGATTAAGTGAGCAGTTCTTC
CASSLAMGQGLSEQFF
>TRBV5-1|.|TRBJ2-5|.
TGCGCCAGCAGCGGAGGGGCCAGCTACATTGGACAAGAGACCCAGTACTTC
CASSGGASYIGQETQYF
>TRBV21-1|.|TRBJ1-3|.
.
CASSNCPFGPGALLSGNTIYF
>TRBV7-9|.|TRBJ1-1|.
TGTGCCACCTTAGGGGAAATTGAAGCTTTCTTT
CATLGEIEAFF
>TRBV11-2|TRBD1|TRBJ1-2|.
TGTGCCAGCAGCGTGACAGGGATTGGCTACACCTTC
CASSVTGIGYTF
>TRBV7-9|.|TRBJ1-2|.
TGTGCCAGCAGCTTAGGAGACAGTCCCTATGGCTACACCTTC
CASSLGDSPYGYTF
>TRBV19|TRBD1|TRBJ1-6|.
TGTGCCAGTAGTATTGGGACAGGTAATTCACCCCTCCACTTT
CASSIGTGNSPLHF
>TRBV6-2/TRBV6-3|TRBD2|TRBJ2-3|.
TGTGCCAGCAGCTCCGGGACTAGCGGGATCACAGATACGCAGTATTTT
CASSSGTSGITDTQYF
>TRBV5-1|TRBD1|TRBJ1-4|.
TGCGCCAGCAGCTTGGGCACAGGGGGAAATGAAAAACTGTTTTTT
CASSLGTGGNEKLFF
>TRBV27|.|TRBJ2-7|.
TGTGCCAGCAGCACCTTAGGGGGCGGGAACGAGCAGTACTTC
CASSTLGGGNEQYF
>TRBV9|TRBD1|TRBJ1-1|once
TGTGCCAGCAGCGCTCACCCCGACAGGGGAGGTACTGAAGCTTTCTTT
CASSAHPDRGGTEAFF
>TRBV10-1|.|TRBJ2-7|.
TGCGCCAGCAGTGAGTCGGAGCCTCCCTACGAGCAGTACTTC
CASSESEPPYEQYF
>TRBV5-5|.|TRBJ2-2|once
TGTGCCAGCAGCTTAAAAAACAGCAACACCGGGGAGCTGTTTTTT
CASSLKNSNTGELFF
>TRBV7-9|TRBD1|TRBJ1-1|.
TGTGCCAGCAGCTTGGGGACAGGGATTATAGTTGAAGCTTTCTTT
CASSLGTGIIVEAFF
>TRBV28|TRBD1|TRBJ1-1|.
TGTGCCAGCAGTTGGACAGGGGGTAACACTGAAGCTTTCTTT
CASSWTGGNTEAFF